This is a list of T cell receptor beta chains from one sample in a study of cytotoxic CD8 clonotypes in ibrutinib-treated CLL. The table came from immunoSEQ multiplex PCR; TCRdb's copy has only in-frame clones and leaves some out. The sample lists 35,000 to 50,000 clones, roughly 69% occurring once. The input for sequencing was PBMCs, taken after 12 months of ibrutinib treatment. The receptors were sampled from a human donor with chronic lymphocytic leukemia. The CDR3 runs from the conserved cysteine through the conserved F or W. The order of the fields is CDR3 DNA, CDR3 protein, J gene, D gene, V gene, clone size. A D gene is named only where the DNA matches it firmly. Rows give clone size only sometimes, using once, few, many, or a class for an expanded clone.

TGTGCCAGCAGTTTTTCTTGGCAACTCCCTGAAGCTTTCTTT CASSFSWQLPEAFF TRBJ1-1 NA TRBV28 NA
TGCGCCAGCAGCTGGACAGACGGGAATGAGCAGTTCTTC CASSWTDGNEQFF TRBJ2-1 NA TRBV5-1 NA
TGTGCCAGCAGTCCTTACGCGGACAGGGAACCACCGTTCTTC CASSPYADREPPFF TRBJ2-1 TRBD1 TRBV6-5 once
TGTGCCAGCAGCCAAGACCACGGATACTACGAGCAGTACTTC CASSQDHGYYEQYF TRBJ2-7 NA TRBV14 few
TGTGCCAGTAAGGGACAGGGATTAGGAAAACTGTTTTTT CASKGQGLGKLFF TRBJ1-4 TRBD1 TRBV19 few
TGTGCCAGCAGCTTTGGGACCCCCGGGGAGACCCAGTACTTC CASSFGTPGETQYF TRBJ2-5 NA TRBV4-2 NA
TGTGCCAGCTCCCCCCGACAGGGTAGTGGCACTGAAGCTTTCTTT CASSPRQGSGTEAFF TRBJ1-1 TRBD1 TRBV18 NA
TGTGCCACCAGCAGCCCCACTGACATTATAGAAAAACTGTTTTTT CATSSPTDIIEKLFF TRBJ1-4 NA TRBV15 once
TGTGCCAGCTCACCACCGGGAGGGGACTACGAGCAGTACTTC CASSPPGGDYEQYF TRBJ2-7 TRBD2 TRBV18 NA
TGTGCCAGCGGACCCGAGCAGTACTTC CASGPEQYF TRBJ2-7 NA TRBV28 NA
TGTGCCAGCAGTTTATCCTGGGGGCAAGGCTACACCTTC CASSLSWGQGYTF TRBJ1-2 NA TRBV27 NA
TGTGCCAGCAGTCGGGACTATACAGATACGCAGTATTTT CASSRDYTDTQYF TRBJ2-3 TRBD2 TRBV6-5 NA
TGTGCCAGCAGTGCTTCGGCGGGGTACAATGAGCAGTTCTTC CASSASAGYNEQFF TRBJ2-1 NA TRBV6-4 NA
TGTGCCAGCAGTTTAGGAGGGGCTGGGGCCAACGTCCTGACTTTC CASSLGGAGANVLTF TRBJ2-6 NA TRBV28 NA
TGTGCCAGTAGTCTCAGCCGGGACCACATTCAGTACTTC CASSLSRDHIQYF TRBJ2-4 NA TRBV19 few
TGTGCCAGCAGTGATCGGCAGACCTACGAGCAGTACTTC CASSDRQTYEQYF TRBJ2-7 NA TRBV2 NA
TGTGCCAGCAGTCTTCTAGCGGGCAGCTCCTACAATGAGCAGTTCTTC CASSLLAGSSYNEQFF TRBJ2-1 TRBD2 TRBV28 once
TGTGCCAGCACCCCATCAGGGTCGGGGAACACTGAAGCTTTCTTT CASTPSGSGNTEAFF TRBJ1-1 NA TRBV5-4 few
TGTGCCAGCAGTTACCCGTCGTCCAGGGGGAATCAGCCCCAGCATTTT CASSYPSSRGNQPQHF TRBJ1-5 TRBD1 TRBV6-6 NA
TGTGCCAGCAGTCCGTATAGCGGGGCGGGCACAGATACGCAGTATTTT CASSPYSGAGTDTQYF TRBJ2-3 TRBD2 TRBV28 NA
TGTGCCAGCAGCTTCAGGGGGCTACAAGAGACCCAGTACTTC CASSFRGLQETQYF TRBJ2-5 TRBD1 TRBV11-3 once
TGTGCCAGCAGTACCCCCGGGAATTCACCCCTCCACTTT CASSTPGNSPLHF TRBJ1-6 NA TRBV6-5 NA
TGTGCCAGCAGCTCCCCGCGTGGGGCCAACGTCCTGACTTTC CASSSPRGANVLTF TRBJ2-6 NA TRBV7-8 NA
TGTGCCAGCAGCTTATATAGGGGGGGCTACGAGCAGTACTTC CASSLYRGGYEQYF TRBJ2-7 NA TRBV11-3 NA
TGTGCCAGTAGCCGGTCAGGGGGAAATTCACCCCTCCACTTT CASSRSGGNSPLHF TRBJ1-6 TRBD1 TRBV19 NA
TGTGCCAGCATAGCGGGAGGGCCTGAGTTGTACAATGAGCAGTTCTTC CASIAGGPELYNEQFF TRBJ2-1 TRBD2 TRBV28 NA
TGTGCCAGCAGCACGACAGGGATGGATGAAGCTTTCTTT CASSTTGMDEAFF TRBJ1-1 TRBD1 TRBV6-5 NA
TGTGCCAGCAGTTACGGGGACAGGCGTCACAATGAGCAGTTCTTC CASSYGDRRHNEQFF TRBJ2-1 TRBD1 TRBV6-5 NA
TGCGCCAGCAGCCTCCAGCGGGAGATAGAGACCCAGTACTTC CASSLQREIETQYF TRBJ2-5 TRBD2 TRBV5-1 NA
TGTGCCAGCAGGATCGGACAGGGCAATCAGCCCCAGCATTTT CASRIGQGNQPQHF TRBJ1-5 TRBD1 TRBV28 NA
TGTGCCTGGAAGGACAGGGGGTATCGCGCTTTCTTT CAWKDRGYRAFF TRBJ1-1 TRBD1 TRBV30 NA
TGTGCCAGTAGCACGGGACTAGCCCCCTACAATGAGCAGTTCTTC CASSTGLAPYNEQFF TRBJ2-1 TRBD2 TRBV19 NA
TGTGCCAGCAGTCTCAGGGACAGCCCCTCTAGGTATGGCTACACCTTC CASSLRDSPSRYGYTF TRBJ1-2 TRBD1 TRBV28 NA
TGTGCCAGCAGCTCAGGACTAGCGGCGACCTACGAGCAGTACTTC CASSSGLAATYEQYF TRBJ2-7 TRBD2 TRBV5-6 NA
TGTGCCAGCAACAGGGAAACGTACACTGAAGCTTTCTTT CASNRETYTEAFF TRBJ1-1 NA TRBV6-5 NA
TGTGCCAGCAGTTCCTCGGTGGGGCAGGTTCAGTACTTC CASSSSVGQVQYF TRBJ2-4 NA TRBV6-5 few
TGTGCCAGTAGTAGCCAGGGCTCAGGTAGCAATCAGCCCCAGCATTTT CASSSQGSGSNQPQHF TRBJ1-5 NA TRBV19 NA
TGTGCCAGCAGCGTAGATGCAGGGGGACCCTGGGGCTACACCTTC CASSVDAGGPWGYTF TRBJ1-2 TRBD1 TRBV9 NA
TGTGCCAGCACCGTAGCGGGAGGACGCACAGATACGCAGTATTTT CASTVAGGRTDTQYF TRBJ2-3 TRBD2 TRBV2 NA
TGTGCCAGTAGTATCAGGGGCCGGAATCAGCCCCAGCATTTT CASSIRGRNQPQHF TRBJ1-5 NA TRBV19 few
TGTGCCTGGAGTGTAAGAAACATTCAGTACTTC CAWSVRNIQYF TRBJ2-4 NA TRBV30 NA
TGTGCCAGCAGCGTAGCCCCTACGCCCTCGGATGAGCAGTTCTTC CASSVAPTPSDEQFF TRBJ2-1 NA TRBV9 NA
TGTGCCAGCAGCGGGATCGCCATAGGGCCCCAGCATTTT CASSGIAIGPQHF TRBJ1-5 NA TRBV5-5 NA
TGTGCTAGTGGTTTGGAGGAGACCCAGTACTTC CASGLEETQYF TRBJ2-5 NA TRBV12-5 NA
TGTGCCAGTAGTAGGGGACTAGTCAACACCGGGGAGCTGTTTTTT CASSRGLVNTGELFF TRBJ2-2 TRBD2 TRBV19 NA
TGCGCCAGCAGCTTGTCAGGGAATGACGGAAACACCATATATTTT CASSLSGNDGNTIYF TRBJ1-3 NA TRBV5-1 NA
TGTGCCAGCAGTCTCCCGGCACCGATGAACACTGAAGCTTTCTTT CASSLPAPMNTEAFF TRBJ1-1 NA TRBV28 NA
TGCGCCAGCAGCTTGGCCCCCGGGGCGGAGGGCTACACCTTC CASSLAPGAEGYTF TRBJ1-2 NA TRBV5-1 few
TGTGCCAGCGTACGGACTAGCGTTAACAATGAGCAGTTCTTC CASVRTSVNNEQFF TRBJ2-1 TRBD2 TRBV28 NA
TGTGCCAGCAGTCAGGGACTAGCGGGAGGGTATGAGCAGTTCTTC CASSQGLAGGYEQFF TRBJ2-1 TRBD2 TRBV6-5 NA
TGTGCCAGCAGCCCAGGGACTAGCCGCACAGATACGCAGTATTTT CASSPGTSRTDTQYF TRBJ2-3 TRBD2 TRBV7-7 NA
TGTGCCAGCAGTGGAGACTACGGCGCAGATACGCAGTATTTT CASSGDYGADTQYF TRBJ2-3 NA TRBV2 NA
TGTGCCAGCAGATTAGCGGGAGGAAGAGGTCGTAATGAGCAGTTCTTC CASRLAGGRGRNEQFF TRBJ2-1 TRBD2 TRBV11-2 NA
TGTGCCAGCAGCTTAGATTTAGGGACTGAAGCTTTCTTT CASSLDLGTEAFF TRBJ1-1 NA TRBV7-2 NA
TGTGCCAGCAGCTTGGCCGGGGGGAACACTGAAGCTTTCTTT CASSLAGGNTEAFF TRBJ1-1 NA TRBV5-6 NA
TGTGCCAGCAGTGAAGGGACAATCGCCCGCACAGATACGCAGTATTTT CASSEGTIARTDTQYF TRBJ2-3 NA TRBV25-1 NA
TGTGCCAGCAGTTTATTACTGCGGGGGACTGAAGCTTTCTTT CASSLLLRGTEAFF TRBJ1-1 NA TRBV6-5 few
TGTGCCAGCAGTTACTCGACTAGACACAATGAGCAGTTCTTC CASSYSTRHNEQFF TRBJ2-1 NA TRBV6-5 NA
TGCAGCGTTGAAGGAGGGGTTTCGTCGGGGACAGGGTTCTACGAGCAGTACTTC CSVEGGVSSGTGFYEQYF TRBJ2-7 TRBD1 TRBV29-1 NA
TGTGCCAGCAGGGACAGGGGACGTCACGAGCAGTACTTC CASRDRGRHEQYF TRBJ2-7 TRBD1 TRBV28 few